The 10 T cell receptor beta chains below come from one sample, sequenced in a study of OX40 agonist ivuxolimab in advanced cancers. Libraries were prepared by immunoSEQ multiplex PCR; TCRdb keeps only in-frame clonotypes and omits some of them. The sample lists around 20,000 clones, over 70% occurring once. The sample consisted of CD4+ or CD8+ T cells sorted from blood, taken in a trial of the OX40 agonist ivuxolimab. These receptors came from an adult with an advanced solid tumor such as melanoma, head and neck, liver or kidney cancer.

This clone occurred once. The chain links TRBV5-3 to TRBJ2-2, with TRBD2 identical over 9 bases. TRBV5-3 is an ORF; its function is uncertain. CDR3 length: 18 residues. V dropped 4 bases and J dropped 3; count of bases not matched to a gene: 13. CDR3 in amino acids: CARSAFGAGGPDTGELFF. The CDR3 bases are TGTGCCAGAAGCGCCTTCGGGGCGGGAGGGCCAGACACCGGGGAGCTGTTTTTT.

This clone was counted between two and nine times. V is TRBV29-1 and J is TRBJ2-1, with TRBD2 identical over 11 bases. The CDR3 extends over 14 amino acids. V trimming: 7 bases; J trimming: 4 bases; junction bases outside the gene matches: 6. Germline V gene lookup returns CDR1 SQVTM and CDR2 ANQGSEA. As DNA, the CDR3 is TGCAGCGCAATAGCGGGAGGGGTTTACAATGAGCAGTTCTTC. This translates into CSAIAGGVYNEQFF.

The chain recombines TRBV28 with TRBJ2-1, with D perhaps TRBD1 (5 bases). This CDR3 is built from 14 residues. Deletions cut 2 bases from V and 6 bases from J, with 11 bases between. CDR1 and CDR2 from the germline V gene are MDHEN and SYDVKM. This CDR3 is CASSLLQGPNEQFF. The CDR3 bases are TGTGCCAGCAGTTTACTGCAGGGCCCCAATGAGCAGTTCTTC.

The gene calls are TRBV29-1 and TRBJ2-1; D is perhaps TRBD2 (6 bases). CDR3 size: 13 residues. Germline V gene sequence: CDR1 SQVTM, CDR2 ANQGSEA. Trimming removed 7 bases from V and 1 base from J, with 11 bases in between. CDR3 loop: CSAVGTSYNEQFF. DNA of the CDR3: TGCAGCGCCGTGGGGACTTCCTACAATGAGCAGTTCTTC.

The V gene is TRBV7-4, the J gene TRBJ2-6; D gene unclear. This CDR3 is 15 amino acids long. The germline V gene encodes CDR1 SGHVT and CDR2 SQSDAQ. V lost 0 bases to trimming and J lost 0 bases, with 3 bases between them. CDR3 region: CASSLAASGANVLTF. The CDR3, as DNA: TGTGCCAGCAGCTTAGCGGCCTCTGGGGCCAACGTCCTGACTTTC.

The chain recombines TRBV6-6 with TRBJ2-7, with TRBD2 identical over 7 bases. The germline V gene encodes CDR1 MNHNY and CDR2 SVGAGI (reference sequence). Trimming took 3 bases from V and 6 from J; bases not matched to a gene: 11. There are 15 residues in the CDR3. CDR3 in amino acids: CASSYLAGALSEQYF. DNA of the CDR3: TGTGCCAGCAGTTATCTGGCGGGAGCTCTTAGCGAGCAGTACTTC.

In its sample, this clone was seen once. The rearrangement joins TRBV28 to TRBJ2-2, with D maybe TRBD1 (6 bases). This CDR3 has 18 amino acids. V was pared by 5 bases and J by 5 bases, with 24 bases between. Germline V lookup: CDR1 MDHEN, CDR2 SYDVKM. This chain's CDR3 is CASSPPDSPSQYTGELFF. As DNA, the CDR3 is TGTGCCAGCAGTCCACCGGACAGCCCAAGTCAGTATACCGGGGAGCTGTTTTTT.

V is TRBV5-1 and J is TRBJ2-7; D is perhaps TRBD2 (6 bases). From germline, CDR1 is SGHRS and CDR2 YFSETQ. This CDR3 has 14 residues. Trimming removed 2 bases at V and 4 bases at J, with 13 bases between. The CDR3 protein is CASSFGGAAYEQYF. DNA of the CDR3: TGCGCCAGCAGCTTCGGCGGGGCTGCTTACGAGCAGTACTTC.

The CDR3 nucleotides read TGTGCCAGCAGCCAGACTAGCGAGTACGAGCAGTACTTC. Translated, it gives CASSQTSEYEQYF. The rearrangement joins TRBV28 to TRBJ2-7; 8 bases fit TRBD2. CDR3 length: 13 amino acids. The V and J ends lost 6 bases and 4 bases, in that order; junction bases with no gene match: 5. The germline gives CDR1 MDHEN, CDR2 SYDVKM.

The rearrangement uses TRBV7-2 and TRBJ2-7; D is uncertain. V was clipped by 3 bases and J by 2 bases, with 8 bases between them. This CDR3 comprises 13 residues. Germline V gene lookup returns CDR1 SGHTA and CDR2 FQGNSA. Here the CDR3 reads CASSFPSAYEQYF. DNA for the CDR3: TGTGCCAGCAGCTTCCCCTCGGCCTACGAGCAGTACTTC.